The T cell receptor beta chain under discussion was sequenced for a study of control samples from healthy donors and cancer patients. V was clipped by 1 base and J by 13 bases; unmatched bases: 8. The CDR3 extends over 13 amino acids. CDR1 SGHDN and CDR2 FVKESK come from the germline V gene. The data were produced by immunoSEQ multiplex PCR, yet TCRdb's version contains in-frame clones alone and is incomplete. The data show about 270,000 clones, roughly 82% seen once. The TCR was taken from a woman in her sixties with lung cancer. Sequenced sample: PBMCs. This chain uses TRBV14 with TRBJ2-3, with TRBD1 matching 7 bases. For the CDR3, the DNA is TGTGCCAGCAGCCAAGTACCGGGACAGAAAAAGTATTTT. Translated, it gives CASSQVPGQKKYF.